This entry lists 3 T cell receptor beta chains sequenced from one sample in a study of T cells in Graves' hyperthyroidism and ophthalmopathy. The TCR beta CDR3 regions underwent amplification using RNA transcripts as the source. HTBI primers were the set used in a first-round RT-PCR of the TCR CDR3. TCRdb reprocessed the multiplex PCR reads via MiXCR and lists one record per CDR3 protein. The sample has 690,000 or so distinct CDR3 sequences, 18% seen once; the top ten hold 16%. Sequenced input: blood. The receptors here all came from a woman between 50 and 59 years old with Graves' hyperthyroidism that later progressed to Graves' ophthalmopathy.

This clonotype occurred a few times. This chain connects TRBV14 to TRBJ2-6; D is possibly TRBD1 (6 bases). Trimming stripped 0 bases from V and 4 bases from J, with 10 bases between. The CDR3 sequence is 16 residues long. Germline V gene sequence: CDR1 SGHDN, CDR2 FVKESK. The CDR3 spells CASSQEAGVGANVLTF. The CDR3 nucleotides are TGTGCCAGCAGCCAAGAGGCAGGGGTCGGGGCCAACGTCCTGACTTTC.

This clonotype was seen many times. The chain couples TRBV20-1 to TRBJ1-2; a weak D match, TRBD1 (5 bases). Trimming removed 5 bases from V and 0 bases from J, with 10 bases in between. Germline V lookup: CDR1 DFQATT, CDR2 SNEGSKA (reference sequence). This CDR3 is 13 amino acids long. CDR3 region: CSAGQGANYGYTF. CDR3 in DNA: TGCAGTGCTGGCCAGGGAGCTAACTATGGCTACACCTTC.

This clonotype was recorded a few times. The gene calls are TRBV10-3 and TRBJ1-2; 12 bases agree with TRBD1. This CDR3 has 16 amino acids. V was pared by 6 bases and J by 4 bases, with 9 bases of the junction left unmatched. CDR1 and CDR2 (germline): ENHRY, SYGVKD. This chain's CDR3 is CAIRRDRGRFGYGYTF. CDR3 DNA sequence: TGTGCCATCAGAAGGGACAGGGGGCGTTTCGGCTATGGCTACACCTTC.